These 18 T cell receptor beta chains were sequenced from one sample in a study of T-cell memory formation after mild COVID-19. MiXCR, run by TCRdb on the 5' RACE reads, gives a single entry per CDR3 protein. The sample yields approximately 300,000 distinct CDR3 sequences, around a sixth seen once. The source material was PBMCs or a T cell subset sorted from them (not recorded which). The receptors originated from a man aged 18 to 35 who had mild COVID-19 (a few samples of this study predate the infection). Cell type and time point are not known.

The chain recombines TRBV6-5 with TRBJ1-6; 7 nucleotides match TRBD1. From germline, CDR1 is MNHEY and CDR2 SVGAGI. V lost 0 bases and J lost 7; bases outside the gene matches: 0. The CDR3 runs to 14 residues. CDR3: CASSYSTGNSPLHF. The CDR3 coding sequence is TGTGCCAGCAGTTACTCGACAGGGAATTCACCCCTCCACTTT.

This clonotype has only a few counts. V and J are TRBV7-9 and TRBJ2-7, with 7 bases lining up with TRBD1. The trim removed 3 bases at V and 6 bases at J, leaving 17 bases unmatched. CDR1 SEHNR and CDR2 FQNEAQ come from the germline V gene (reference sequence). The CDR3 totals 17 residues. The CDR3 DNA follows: TGTGCCAGCAGCTTGGAGAGGAGTGGGACAGCGGCGCGCGAGCAGTACTTC. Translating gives CASSLERSGTAAREQYF.

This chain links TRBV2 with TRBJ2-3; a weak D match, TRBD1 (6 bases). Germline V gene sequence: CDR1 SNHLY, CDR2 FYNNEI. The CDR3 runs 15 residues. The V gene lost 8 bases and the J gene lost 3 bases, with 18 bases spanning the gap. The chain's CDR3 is CASVVRGQSTDTQYF. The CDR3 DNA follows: TGTGCCAGCGTTGTCCGGGGACAATCAACAGATACGCAGTATTTT.

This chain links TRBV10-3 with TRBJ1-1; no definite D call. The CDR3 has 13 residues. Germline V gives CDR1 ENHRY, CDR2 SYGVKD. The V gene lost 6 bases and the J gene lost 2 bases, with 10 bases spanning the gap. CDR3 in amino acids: CAISAAINTEAFF. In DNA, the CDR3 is TGTGCCATCAGCGCTGCCATTAACACTGAAGCTTTCTTT.

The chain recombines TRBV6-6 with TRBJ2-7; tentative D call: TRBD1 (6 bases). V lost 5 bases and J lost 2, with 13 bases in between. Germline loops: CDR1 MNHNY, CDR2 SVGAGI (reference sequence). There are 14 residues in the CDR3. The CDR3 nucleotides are TGTGCCAGCAGTGTCAGGGGCGCAACCTACGAGCAGTACTTC. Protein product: CASSVRGATYEQYF.

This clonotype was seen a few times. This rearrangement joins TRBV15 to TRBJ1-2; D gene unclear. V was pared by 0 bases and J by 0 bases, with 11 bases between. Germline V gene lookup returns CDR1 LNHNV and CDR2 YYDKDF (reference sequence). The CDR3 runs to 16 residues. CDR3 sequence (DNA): TGTGCCACCAGCAGAGATCGGGCAGCTACTAACTATGGCTACACCTTC. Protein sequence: CATSRDRAATNYGYTF.

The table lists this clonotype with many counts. This chain's CDR3 is CASSLESQGAGETQYF. The CDR3 DNA reads as TGTGCCAGCAGCTTAGAATCCCAGGGGGCTGGGGAGACCCAGTACTTC. The rearrangement links TRBV7-6 to TRBJ2-5, with 8 bases fitting TRBD1. Germline trimming cut 1 base from V and 5 bases from J; bases unmatched to any gene: 9. CDR1 is SGHVS and CDR2 is FNYEAQ in the germline V gene. The CDR3 contains 16 residues.

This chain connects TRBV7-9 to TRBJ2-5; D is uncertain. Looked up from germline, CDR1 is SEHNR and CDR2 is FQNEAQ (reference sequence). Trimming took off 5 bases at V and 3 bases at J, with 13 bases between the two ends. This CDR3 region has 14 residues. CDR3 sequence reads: CASSRVERKETQYF. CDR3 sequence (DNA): TGTGCCAGCAGCCGCGTTGAGAGGAAAGAGACCCAGTACTTC.

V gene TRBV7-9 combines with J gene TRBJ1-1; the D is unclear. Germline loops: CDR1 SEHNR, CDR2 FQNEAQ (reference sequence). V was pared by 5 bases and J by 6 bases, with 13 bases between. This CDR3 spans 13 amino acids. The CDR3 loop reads CASSPWTDAEAFF. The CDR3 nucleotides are TGTGCCAGCAGCCCCTGGACGGACGCTGAAGCTTTCTTT.

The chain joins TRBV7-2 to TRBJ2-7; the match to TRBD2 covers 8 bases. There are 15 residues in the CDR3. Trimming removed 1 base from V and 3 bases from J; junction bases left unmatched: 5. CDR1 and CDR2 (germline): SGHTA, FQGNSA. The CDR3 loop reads CASSLGLGGGYEQYF. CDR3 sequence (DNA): TGTGCCAGCAGCTTAGGCCTCGGGGGGGGCTACGAGCAGTACTTC.

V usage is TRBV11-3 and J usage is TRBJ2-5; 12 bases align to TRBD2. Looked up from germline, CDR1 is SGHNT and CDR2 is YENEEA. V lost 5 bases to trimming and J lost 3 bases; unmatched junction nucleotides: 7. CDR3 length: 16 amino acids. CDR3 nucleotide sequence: TGTGCCAGCAGCCCCGGACTAGCGGGGAAGGAAGAGACCCAGTACTTC. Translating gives CASSPGLAGKEETQYF.

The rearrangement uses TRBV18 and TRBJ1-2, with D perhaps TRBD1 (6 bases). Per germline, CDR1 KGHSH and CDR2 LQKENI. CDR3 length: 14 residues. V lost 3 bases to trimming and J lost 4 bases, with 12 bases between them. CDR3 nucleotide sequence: TGTGCCAGCTCACCCCCCCAGGGGATCTATGGCTACACCTTC. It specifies CASSPPQGIYGYTF.

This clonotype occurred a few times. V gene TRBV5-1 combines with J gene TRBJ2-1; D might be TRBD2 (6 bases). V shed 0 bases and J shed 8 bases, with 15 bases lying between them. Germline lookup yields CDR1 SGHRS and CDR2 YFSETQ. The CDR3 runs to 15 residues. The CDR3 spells CASSLAGLSLDEQFF. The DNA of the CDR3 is TGCGCCAGCAGCTTGGCCGGACTAAGCCTTGATGAGCAGTTCTTC.

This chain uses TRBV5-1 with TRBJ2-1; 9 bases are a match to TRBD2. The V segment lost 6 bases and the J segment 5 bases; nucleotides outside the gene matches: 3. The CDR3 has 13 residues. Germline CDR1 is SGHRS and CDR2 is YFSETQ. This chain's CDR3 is CASMAGGDNEQFF. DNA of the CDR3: TGCGCCAGCATGGCGGGGGGGGACAATGAGCAGTTCTTC.

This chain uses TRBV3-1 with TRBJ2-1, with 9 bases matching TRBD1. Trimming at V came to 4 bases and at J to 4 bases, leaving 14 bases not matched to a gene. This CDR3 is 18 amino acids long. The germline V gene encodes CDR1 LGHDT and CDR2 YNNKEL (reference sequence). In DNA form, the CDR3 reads TGTGCCAGCAGCCGAAACCGTCCGGGACAGGGTTGGTACAATGAGCAGTTCTTC. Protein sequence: CASSRNRPGQGWYNEQFF.

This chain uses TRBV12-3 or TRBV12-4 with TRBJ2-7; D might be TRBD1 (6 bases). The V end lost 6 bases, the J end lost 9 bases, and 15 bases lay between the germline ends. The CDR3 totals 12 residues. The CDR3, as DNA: TGTGCCAGCAGCCAAGAACAGGGTCGGCAGTACGTC. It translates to CASSQEQGRQYV.

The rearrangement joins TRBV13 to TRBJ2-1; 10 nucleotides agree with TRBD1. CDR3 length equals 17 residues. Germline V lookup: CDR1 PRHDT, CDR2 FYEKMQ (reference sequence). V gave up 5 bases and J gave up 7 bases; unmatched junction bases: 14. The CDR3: CASSPTAGTGEINEQFF. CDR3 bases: TGTGCCAGCAGCCCAACCGCGGGGACAGGGGAAATAAATGAGCAGTTCTTC. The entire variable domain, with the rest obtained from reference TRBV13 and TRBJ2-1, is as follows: AAGVIQSPRHLIKEKRETATLKCYPIPRHDTVYWYQQGPGQDPQFLISFYEKMQSDKGSIPDRFSAQQFSDYHSELNMSSLELGDSALYFCASSPTAGTGEINEQFFGPGTRLTVL.

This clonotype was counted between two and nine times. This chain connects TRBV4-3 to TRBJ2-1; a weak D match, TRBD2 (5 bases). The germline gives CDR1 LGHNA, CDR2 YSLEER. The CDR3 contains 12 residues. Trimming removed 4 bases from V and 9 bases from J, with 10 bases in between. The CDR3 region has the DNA TGCGCCAGCAGCCCCTCCGGAGGTGAGCAGTTCTTC. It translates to CASSPSGGEQFF.